A single sample gave rise to the 13 T cell receptor beta chains below, sequenced in a study of breast tumors, draining lymph nodes, adjacent tissues. TCRdb analysed the multiplex PCR reads with MiXCR anew, one entry per CDR3 protein. Of approximately 170,000 distinct CDR3 sequences in the sample, 33% were seen once. Samples came from axillary lymph nodes draining the breast cancer. Material for sequencing was axillary lymph node tissue. Receptor source: a female donor with breast cancer. Some clones in this sample may be carry-over from other donors' samples.

This clonotype has ten or more counts. The chain couples TRBV19 to TRBJ1-5; D remains unclear. The germline V gene encodes CDR1 LNHDA and CDR2 SQIVND (reference sequence). V shed 5 bases and J shed 1 base, with 9 bases lying between them. CDR3 length: 14 amino acids. As DNA, the CDR3 is TGTGCCAGTAGTCCCCCCGGAAGCAATCAGCCCCAGCATTTT. It encodes CASSPPGSNQPQHF.

This clonotype was observed many times. V gene TRBV15 combines with J gene TRBJ1-4; TRBD1 agrees at 8 bases. Germline CDR1 and CDR2: LNHNV and YYDKDF (reference sequence). The CDR3 consists of 18 residues. Trimming cost V 4 bases and J 0 bases; bases outside gene matches: 10. This CDR3 is CATSTARDRTPTNEKLFF. The CDR3, as DNA: TGTGCCACCAGCACGGCGCGGGACAGGACCCCAACTAATGAAAAACTGTTTTTT.

The sample holds many counts of this clonotype. The V gene is TRBV2, the J gene TRBJ1-5; unclear D gene. This CDR3 is 13 amino acids long. Trimming stripped 5 bases from V and 6 bases from J, with 11 bases between. In germline, CDR1 is SNHLY, CDR2 FYNNEI. The CDR3 coding sequence is TGTGCCAGCAGTTCAAAACGAGCTCAGCCCCAGCATTTT. Its translation: CASSSKRAQPQHF.

The sample holds a few counts of this clonotype. J is TRBJ1-1 and V is TRBV7-6; TRBD1 aligns across 9 bases. With 5 bases clipped from V and 0 bases from J, the junction kept 13 bases outside the gene matches. This CDR3 is 18 amino acids long. Germline V lookup: CDR1 SGHVS, CDR2 FNYEAQ. The DNA of the CDR3 is TGTGCCAGCAGCGATATAAGTCCCGGGACAGGGATGAACACTGAAGCTTTCTTT. Its translation is CASSDISPGTGMNTEAFF.

This chain connects TRBV5-4 to TRBJ1-1; D remains ambiguous. The ends were cut back, 5 bases at V and 3 bases at J, with 11 bases in the middle. This CDR3 contains 13 residues. Germline V gene sequence: CDR1 SGHNT, CDR2 YYREEE (reference sequence). CDR3 bases: TGTGCCAGCAGTTCGGGGATGGACACTGAAGCTTTCTTT. Protein sequence: CASSSGMDTEAFF.

This clonotype was found a few times. A much larger clone is a single base away; this may be a read error. The chain has TRBV7-2 and TRBJ2-2; either TRBD1 or TRBD2 may supply D (6 bases each). The V gene lost 2 bases and the J gene lost 9 bases, with 13 bases spanning the gap. The CDR3 totals 14 residues. The germline V gene encodes CDR1 SGHTA and CDR2 FQGNSA. The CDR3 loop is CASSLTPGARELFF. CDR3 DNA: TGTGCCAGCAGCTTAACTCCGGGGGCCAGGGAGCTGTTTTTT.

This clonotype was recorded at least ten times. The V call is TRBV20-1, the J call TRBJ2-7, with 14 nucleotides matching TRBD2. The CDR3 runs to 15 residues. Germline CDR1 and CDR2: DFQATT and SNEGSKA (reference sequence). The trim removed 3 bases at V and 3 bases at J, leaving 4 bases unmatched. The CDR3 loop is CSASRTSGRSYEQYF. The CDR3 DNA reads as TGCAGTGCTAGTAGGACTAGCGGGAGGAGCTACGAGCAGTACTTC.

This clonotype appeared many times. V and J are TRBV5-1 and TRBJ2-6; a weak D match, TRBD1 (5 bases). V lost 4 bases, J lost 0 bases, and 20 bases lay in between. The CDR3 spans 19 residues. The germline V gene encodes CDR1 SGHRS and CDR2 YFSETQ. CDR3 sequence reads: CASSRGSGQAHSGANVLTF. Written as DNA, the CDR3 is TGCGCCAGCAGCAGGGGAAGTGGGCAGGCCCACTCTGGGGCCAACGTCCTGACTTTC.

As concerns this clonotype: It is likely a read error, because the conserved phenylalanine at the end of the CDR3 is missing. V gene TRBV6-5 combines with J gene TRBJ1-4; tentatively, D is TRBD1 (6 bases). The germline V gene has CDR1 MNHEY and CDR2 SVGAGI. This CDR3 is 16 amino acids long. The CDR3 DNA reads TGTGTCAGCAGTCACACCTCGGGGGGCCGTAATGAAAAGCTGTTTCTT. It translates to CVSSHTSGGRNEKLFL.

This clonotype was picked up many times. The rearrangement links TRBV15 to TRBJ2-3; TRBD2 aligns across 8 bases. The V gene end was trimmed by 3 bases and the J gene end by 1 base; junction bases not matched to a gene: 3. Germline V CDR1 and CDR2: LNHNV, YYDKDF (reference sequence). The CDR3 length is 15 residues. For the CDR3, the DNA is TGTGCCACCAGCAGCGGGACTAGTGGCACAGATACGCAGTATTTT. This codes for CATSSGTSGTDTQYF. The whole variable domain, filled in from reference TRBV15 and TRBJ2-3, reads DAMVIQNPRYQVTQFGKPVTLSCSQTLNHNVMYWYQQKSSQAPKLLFHYYDKDFNNEADTPDNFQSRRPNTSFCFLDIRSPGLGDTAMYLCATSSGTSGTDTQYFGPGTRLTVL.

This clonotype was observed a few times. A much bigger clone sits one base away, suggesting this may be a read error. The chain has TRBV13 and TRBJ1-5; D is unresolved. The CDR3 runs to 13 residues. Germline V gene lookup returns CDR1 PRHDT and CDR2 FYEKMQ (reference sequence). The CDR3 DNA is TGTGCCAGCAGCCGTTGGAGAAATCAGCCCCCGCATTTT. Protein sequence: CASSRWRNQPPHF.

On this clonotype: This sequence may be a read error, since a much larger clone differs from it by one base. The chain has TRBV6-1 and TRBJ2-7; D remains ambiguous. The CDR3 loop spans 11 amino acids. The germline V gene has CDR1 MNHNS and CDR2 SASEGT. CDR3 sequence: CVSSERQSYHF. Here the CDR3 DNA reads TGTGTCAGCAGTGAAAGGCAGTCCTACCATTTC.

At least ten counts were recorded for this clonotype. This CDR3 reads CASSLGLASASYNEQFF. The CDR3 DNA sequence: TGTGCCAGCAGCCTCGGACTAGCGAGCGCCTCCTACAATGAGCAGTTCTTC. The chain couples TRBV6-5 to TRBJ2-1; 9 nucleotides agree with TRBD2. After removal of 6 bases from V and 0 bases from J, the junction contained 9 bases not matched to a gene. This CDR3 comprises 17 residues. From germline, CDR1 is MNHEY and CDR2 SVGAGI.